A selection of T cell receptor beta chains follows, all from one sample in a study of cytomegalovirus exposure and HLA in healthy donors. Sequenced by immunoSEQ multiplex PCR; TCRdb stores in-frame clones only, minus some. The table shows some 160,000 clones, with around three quarters occurring only once. The source material was PBMCs. The receptors were sampled from a man in his forties or fifties in good health and CMV-seronegative. Each CDR3 is given with its conserved first and last residue. Fields, in order: clone size, D gene, V gene, J gene, CDR3 DNA, CDR3 protein. D genes are given only for firm matches. Only some rows state a clone size, as once, few, many or a class for expanded clones.

size: -
D: -
V: TRBV10-2
J: TRBJ1-1
DNA: TGCGCCAGCAGTCAAAGGACAGAGCGAATCTCTGAAGCTTTCTTT
CDR3: CASSQRTERISEAFF

size: -
D: -
V: TRBV10-3
J: TRBJ2-7
DNA: TGTGCCATCAGTGACACAACCTACGAGCAGTACTTC
CDR3: CAISDTTYEQYF

size: -
D: -
V: TRBV27
J: TRBJ1-1
DNA: TGTGCCAGCAGTTTACGGGGTCACACTGAAGCTTTCTTT
CDR3: CASSLRGHTEAFF

size: -
D: TRBD1
V: TRBV10-3
J: TRBJ2-1
DNA: TGTGCCATCAAACCGGGACAGGGTTACAATGAGCAGTTCTTC
CDR3: CAIKPGQGYNEQFF

size: -
D: TRBD2
V: TRBV7-2
J: TRBJ2-7
DNA: TGTGCCAGCAGCCCTAGCGGGGGATACGAGCAGTACTTC
CDR3: CASSPSGGYEQYF

size: few
D: TRBD1
V: TRBV2
J: TRBJ2-7
DNA: TGTGCCAGCAGTAGGGACAGGGGGGACTACGAGCAGTACTTC
CDR3: CASSRDRGDYEQYF

size: -
D: TRBD1
V: TRBV9
J: TRBJ1-2
DNA: TGTGCCAGCAGCGGACCTACAGGGGTCAGAACCTATGGCTACACCTTC
CDR3: CASSGPTGVRTYGYTF

size: -
D: -
V: TRBV2
J: TRBJ1-5
DNA: TGTGCCAGCAGTGTGGGGGGGCTGACTCAGCCCCAGCATTTT
CDR3: CASSVGGLTQPQHF

size: once
D: -
V: TRBV9
J: TRBJ1-6
DNA: TGTGCCAGCAGCGTAGGGACAGCGGATAATTCACCCCTCCACTTT
CDR3: CASSVGTADNSPLHF

size: many
D: TRBD2
V: TRBV4-2
J: TRBJ2-3
DNA: TGTGCCAGCAGCCAAGATGAGGAACTAGCGGGGTTAGATACGCAGTATTTT
CDR3: CASSQDEELAGLDTQYF

size: -
D: -
V: TRBV5-4
J: TRBJ2-1
DNA: TGTGCCAGCAGCTTAAAATCGATGGAGTACAATGAGCAGTTCTTC
CDR3: CASSLKSMEYNEQFF

size: -
D: -
V: TRBV29-1
J: TRBJ2-1
DNA: TGCAGCGTTGCGCTCGGGGGGCGTCCCTACAATGAGCAGTTCTTC
CDR3: CSVALGGRPYNEQFF

size: -
D: -
V: TRBV28
J: TRBJ2-1
DNA: TGTGCCAGCAGTAAAAGGGCGGGACCCTACAATGAGCAGTTCTTC
CDR3: CASSKRAGPYNEQFF

size: -
D: -
V: TRBV6-5
J: TRBJ1-1
DNA: TGTGCCAGCAGTGCTACAGGTTTCCGTACTGAAGCTTTCTTT
CDR3: CASSATGFRTEAFF

size: -
D: -
V: TRBV5-4
J: TRBJ1-3
DNA: TGTGCCAGCAGCTTGAAGGGGTCATCAGGAAACACCATATATTTT
CDR3: CASSLKGSSGNTIYF

size: once
D: TRBD1
V: TRBV10-3
J: TRBJ2-7
DNA: TGTGCCATCAGTGAGACCGACAGGGCCAAGCAGTACTTC
CDR3: CAISETDRAKQYF

size: few
D: -
V: TRBV6-1
J: TRBJ2-7
DNA: TGTGCCAGCAGTGAGGCGGGTTCGGGCTCCTACGAGCAGTACTTC
CDR3: CASSEAGSGSYEQYF

size: -
D: TRBD1
V: TRBV4-1
J: TRBJ2-1
DNA: TGCGCCAGCAGCCAGATTACAGGGGAAAAGGCCCAGCAGTTCTTC
CDR3: CASSQITGEKAQQFF

size: -
D: -
V: TRBV4-3
J: TRBJ2-7
DNA: TGCGCCAGCAGCCAAGATTTTTCCGCGGAGGTTCGCGAGCAGTACTTC
CDR3: CASSQDFSAEVREQYF

size: -
D: TRBD1
V: TRBV19
J: TRBJ2-7
DNA: TGTGCCAGTAGTATAGGGACAGGGCTCTACGAGCAGTACTTC
CDR3: CASSIGTGLYEQYF

size: -
D: TRBD2
V: TRBV9
J: TRBJ2-3
DNA: TGTGCCAGCAGCCCACTAGCGGGAGATCCAACGCAGTATTTT
CDR3: CASSPLAGDPTQYF

size: -
D: TRBD2
V: TRBV7-9
J: TRBJ2-2
DNA: TGTGCCAGCAGCGAAGGGAGGGCCGGGGAGCTGTTTTTT
CDR3: CASSEGRAGELFF

size: -
D: -
V: TRBV28
J: TRBJ1-5
DNA: TGTGCCAGCAGTTTGATCGCTCGGGGTTGGGGTCAGCCCCAGCATTTT
CDR3: CASSLIARGWGQPQHF

size: few
D: -
V: TRBV7-9
J: TRBJ1-1
DNA: TGTGCCAGCAGCCGGGGGACGAACACTGAAGCTTTCTTT
CDR3: CASSRGTNTEAFF

size: few
D: TRBD1
V: TRBV18
J: TRBJ1-1
DNA: TGTGCCAGCTCGAACAGACAGGGTGATGAAGCTTTCTTT
CDR3: CASSNRQGDEAFF

size: -
D: TRBD1
V: TRBV10-3
J: TRBJ1-4
DNA: TGTGCCATCAGCCCCAGACAGGGGGAAGGCGAAAAACTGTTTTTT
CDR3: CAISPRQGEGEKLFF

size: -
D: TRBD2
V: TRBV10-3
J: TRBJ2-3
DNA: TGTGCCATCAGGACTAGCGGGAGATCAGATACGCAGTATTTT
CDR3: CAIRTSGRSDTQYF

size: once
D: TRBD1
V: TRBV13
J: TRBJ1-1
DNA: TGTGCCAGCAGCCCCGAGGGACAGGGAAACACTGAAGCTTTCTTT
CDR3: CASSPEGQGNTEAFF

size: -
D: TRBD1
V: TRBV5-4
J: TRBJ1-1
DNA: TGTGCCAGTGGCCGACAGGGGGCGAACACTGAAGCTTTCTTT
CDR3: CASGRQGANTEAFF

size: few
D: -
V: TRBV30
J: TRBJ1-1
DNA: TGTGCCTGCGGGTATGGGGCAATCCGGACTGAAGCTTTCTTT
CDR3: CACGYGAIRTEAFF

size: -
D: TRBD1
V: TRBV11-2
J: TRBJ1-1
DNA: TGTGCCAGCAGCTCCGGACAGGGGGACATGAACACTGAAGCTTTCTTT
CDR3: CASSSGQGDMNTEAFF

size: -
D: -
V: TRBV7-8
J: TRBJ2-5
DNA: TGTGCCAGCAGCCCTCGGGAGACCCAGTACTTC
CDR3: CASSPRETQYF

size: few
D: TRBD1
V: TRBV4-1
J: TRBJ1-6
DNA: TGCGCCAGCAGCCAGGACAGGGGATATAATTCACCCCTCCACTTT
CDR3: CASSQDRGYNSPLHF

size: -
D: -
V: TRBV5-1
J: TRBJ2-5
DNA: TGCGCCAGCAGGCCGTTTGGAGAAGAGACCCAGTACTTC
CDR3: CASRPFGEETQYF

size: -
D: TRBD2
V: TRBV5-6
J: TRBJ2-7
DNA: TGTGCCAGCAGCCCGAGACTAGCGGGAGGGGAGCAGTACTTC
CDR3: CASSPRLAGGEQYF

size: few
D: -
V: TRBV7-9
J: TRBJ2-7
DNA: TGTGCCAGCAGCCCTCGGACGGGGAGCTCCTACGAGCAGTACTTC
CDR3: CASSPRTGSSYEQYF

size: -
D: TRBD1
V: TRBV14
J: TRBJ1-5
DNA: TGTGCCAGCAGCCAAGATTGGACAGGGGGTGGTCAGCCCCAGCATTTT
CDR3: CASSQDWTGGGQPQHF

size: -
D: TRBD1
V: TRBV19
J: TRBJ1-5
DNA: TGTGCCAGTAGTATTTCAAGGACAGGGTATAGCAATCAGCCCCAGAATTTT
CDR3: CASSISRTGYSNQPQNF

size: -
D: -
V: TRBV5-6
J: TRBJ1-2
DNA: TGTGCCAGCAGCTTGGAGCGGCCGGCGTATGGCTACACCTTC
CDR3: CASSLERPAYGYTF

size: -
D: -
V: TRBV14
J: TRBJ2-3
DNA: TGTGCCAGCAGCCAGCTCCATTCAACTAGCACAGATACGCAGTATTTT
CDR3: CASSQLHSTSTDTQYF

size: -
D: TRBD1
V: TRBV7-8
J: TRBJ1-2
DNA: TGTGCCAGCAGCCCGACAGGGTTTGGTGGCTACACCTTC
CDR3: CASSPTGFGGYTF

size: -
D: -
V: TRBV25-1
J: TRBJ2-1
DNA: TGTGCCAGCAGTGGCGGTCTTTACAATGAGCAGTTCTTC
CDR3: CASSGGLYNEQFF

size: few
D: -
V: TRBV30
J: TRBJ1-1
DNA: TGTGCCTGGGGCGGCATCACTGAAGCTTTCTTT
CDR3: CAWGGITEAFF

size: -
D: TRBD2
V: TRBV10-1
J: TRBJ2-2
DNA: TGCGCCAGCAGTGCCCTAACTAGCGGAGGCACCGGGGAGCTGTTTTTT
CDR3: CASSALTSGGTGELFF

size: -
D: TRBD1
V: TRBV2
J: TRBJ1-2
DNA: TGTGCCAGCAGTGTGCGGACAGGGGGCGCCTATGGCTACACCTTC
CDR3: CASSVRTGGAYGYTF

size: few
D: -
V: TRBV7-2
J: TRBJ2-5
DNA: TGTGCCAGCAGCTTAGCGGCCAGTCAAGAGACCCAGTACTTC
CDR3: CASSLAASQETQYF

size: -
D: -
V: TRBV6-5
J: TRBJ1-5
DNA: TGTGCCAGCAGTTACGGAGGGCTCTATAGCAATCAGCCCCAGCATTTT
CDR3: CASSYGGLYSNQPQHF

size: -
D: TRBD1
V: TRBV5-8
J: TRBJ1-2
DNA: TGTGCCAGCAGCCGGAGGGGACAGGGAGGCTATGGCTACACCTTC
CDR3: CASSRRGQGGYGYTF

size: once
D: -
V: TRBV9
J: TRBJ1-2
DNA: TGTGCCAGCAGCGTAGGAGGCCACCTGGCGTCCACCTTC
CDR3: CASSVGGHLASTF

size: few
D: TRBD1
V: TRBV5-1
J: TRBJ2-7
DNA: TGCGCCAGCAGCCCCAGACAGGGTACGTACGAGCAGTACTTC
CDR3: CASSPRQGTYEQYF

size: -
D: -
V: TRBV28
J: TRBJ2-1
DNA: TGTGCCAGCAGTGTTGCCGGGACTCCAGATGAGCAGTTCTTC
CDR3: CASSVAGTPDEQFF

size: -
D: TRBD1
V: TRBV10-1
J: TRBJ2-5
DNA: TGCGCCAGCAGTAAGACAGGGGGTGGGGAGCAGTACTTC
CDR3: CASSKTGGGEQYF

size: -
D: -
V: TRBV18
J: TRBJ1-2
DNA: TGTGCCAGCTCACCAGTCGCGGGTCGCTATGGCTACACCTTC
CDR3: CASSPVAGRYGYTF

size: -
D: -
V: TRBV4-3
J: TRBJ2-7
DNA: TGCGCCAGCAGCCAAGATGGGGCAGTAGCCTACGAGCAGTACTTC
CDR3: CASSQDGAVAYEQYF

size: -
D: -
V: TRBV7-2
J: TRBJ2-1
DNA: TGTGCCAGCAGCTTAGGGGACTCCCCCTACAATGAGCAGTTCTTC
CDR3: CASSLGDSPYNEQFF